The rows below give T cell receptor beta chains drawn from one sample of a study of blood T cell repertoires in COVID-19. The assay was immunoSEQ multiplex PCR, and TCRdb's table has in-frame clones only and misses some. Among over 400,000 clones, 75% to 90% were seen once, and the ten largest hold 3.2%. Sequencing used peripheral blood. The receptors shown here come from a human donor in a cohort sampled during active COVID-19. The CDR3 runs from the conserved cysteine through the conserved F or W. The D gene is left open where the match is weak. Clone size is shown for a subset of rows, as once, few, many or a class of expanded clone.

V gene,clone size,D gene,J gene,CDR3 protein,CDR3 DNA
TRBV5-1,NA,TRBD2,TRBJ2-5,CASSDGTSGVQETQYF,TGCGCCAGCAGCGATGGGACTAGCGGGGTACAAGAGACCCAGTACTTC
TRBV6-5,NA,NA,TRBJ1-3,CASSASGSGNTIYF,TGTGCCAGCAGCGCGTCGGGGTCTGGAAACACCATATATTTT
TRBV19,once,NA,TRBJ2-1,CASSTSRSGGNEQFF,TGTGCCAGTAGTACCTCCCGCTCCGGGGGAAATGAGCAGTTCTTC
TRBV7-2,NA,NA,TRBJ1-2,CASSLATIYGYTF,TGTGCCAGCAGCTTAGCTACAATCTATGGCTACACCTTC
TRBV29-1,NA,NA,TRBJ1-2,CSVVEGDGYGYTF,TGCAGCGTTGTGGAGGGTGACGGCTATGGCTACACCTTC
TRBV6-5,once,NA,TRBJ2-1,CAISVGAPYNEQFF,TGTGCCATCTCCGTGGGAGCCCCCTACAATGAGCAGTTCTTC
TRBV9,NA,NA,TRBJ2-2,CASSPLGRVNTGELFF,TGTGCCAGCAGCCCCCTTGGCAGGGTGAACACCGGGGAGCTGTTTTTT
TRBV28,once,TRBD1,TRBJ2-2,CASSMGQANTGELFF,TGTGCCAGCAGTATGGGACAGGCGAACACCGGGGAGCTGTTTTTT
TRBV7-9,NA,NA,TRBJ1-2,CASSFLGAGYGYTF,TGTGCCAGCAGCTTCCTGGGGGCTGGCTATGGCTACACCTTC
TRBV5-1,NA,NA,TRBJ2-7,CASSLDFEREQYF,TGCGCCAGCAGCTTGGACTTCGAGAGGGAGCAGTACTTC
TRBV5-1,NA,TRBD1,TRBJ2-1,CASSLRQGAAYNEQFF,TGCGCCAGCAGCTTACGGCAGGGGGCAGCCTACAATGAGCAGTTCTTC
TRBV5-1,once,NA,TRBJ2-5,CASSLHRGGRETQYF,TGCGCCAGCAGCTTACACCGAGGTGGCAGAGAGACCCAGTACTTC
TRBV28,NA,TRBD1,TRBJ1-6,CASSSLPGQQDNSPLHF,TGTGCCAGCAGTTCTTTACCGGGACAGCAAGATAATTCACCCCTCCACTTT
TRBV19,few,TRBD1,TRBJ1-4,CASSISRTGNEKLFF,TGTGCCAGTAGTATCTCCCGGACAGGAAATGAAAAACTGTTTTTT
TRBV5-4,NA,TRBD1,TRBJ1-6,CASSLGQGANNSPLHF,TGTGCCAGCAGCTTGGGACAGGGGGCCAACAATTCACCCCTCCACTTT
TRBV6-4,once,TRBD1,TRBJ1-6,CASRRGTGDNSPLHF,TGTGCCAGCAGACGCGGGACAGGGGACAATTCACCCCTCCACTTT
TRBV2,many,TRBD1,TRBJ1-5,CASSQGAGQPQHF,TGTGCCAGCAGTCAGGGGGCGGGTCAGCCCCAGCATTTT
TRBV19,NA,TRBD1,TRBJ1-5,CASRPQGARDQPQHF,TGTGCCAGTAGACCACAGGGGGCGCGGGATCAGCCCCAGCATTTT
TRBV7-9,once,NA,TRBJ2-7,CASSFRYEQYF,TGTGCCAGCAGCTTTAGATACGAGCAGTACTTC
TRBV7-3,NA,TRBD2,TRBJ2-7,CASSLGGLAGGYEQYF,TGTGCCAGCAGCTTAGGCGGACTAGCGGGAGGCTACGAGCAGTACTTC
TRBV3-1/TRBV3-2,NA,TRBD2,TRBJ2-7,CASSQVPSGISYEQYF,TGTGCCAGCAGCCAAGTACCTAGCGGAATCTCCTACGAGCAGTACTTC
TRBV28,NA,NA,TRBJ1-4,CASSLDGGGDEKLFF,TGTGCCAGCAGTTTAGATGGGGGGGGTGATGAAAAACTGTTTTTT
TRBV28,many,TRBD2,TRBJ2-1,CASGRLAGGVNEQFF,TGTGCCAGCGGTCGACTAGCGGGAGGCGTCAATGAGCAGTTCTTC
TRBV11-2,NA,NA,TRBJ1-1,CASSLDRRDTEAFF,TGTGCCAGCAGCTTAGATCGGCGGGACACTGAAGCTTTCTTT
TRBV7-2,NA,TRBD1,TRBJ2-7,CASSLVPGQTYEQYF,TGTGCCAGCAGCTTAGTGCCGGGACAGACCTACGAGCAGTACTTC
TRBV6-5,NA,TRBD1,TRBJ1-2,CASRSPGQGNYGYTF,TGTGCCAGCAGGTCACCGGGACAGGGCAACTATGGCTACACCTTC
TRBV11-3,few,TRBD2,TRBJ2-3,CASSLRSGSTDTQYF,TGTGCCAGCAGCTTACGTAGCGGGAGCACAGATACGCAGTATTTT
TRBV28,NA,TRBD1,TRBJ2-7,CASSFQLGQVDEQYF,TGTGCCAGCAGTTTCCAATTGGGACAGGTTGACGAGCAGTACTTC
TRBV5-1,NA,TRBD2,TRBJ2-3,CASSLQTSGSSDTQYF,TGCGCCAGCAGCCTCCAGACTAGCGGGAGTTCAGATACGCAGTATTTT
TRBV5-1,NA,NA,TRBJ2-7,CASRYEPGATYEQYF,TGCGCCAGCAGATACGAACCAGGGGCCACATACGAGCAGTACTTC
TRBV19,NA,TRBD1,TRBJ1-5,CASSLQGRQPQHF,TGTGCCAGTAGTCTACAGGGGCGGCAGCCCCAGCATTTT
TRBV7-3,NA,TRBD1,TRBJ2-3,CASSARIGQGPDTQYF,TGTGCCAGCAGCGCCCGAATAGGACAGGGTCCAGATACGCAGTATTTT
TRBV6-5,NA,NA,TRBJ1-3,CASTGGGNTIYF,TGTGCCAGCACCGGAGGGGGAAACACCATATATTTT
TRBV29-1,once,NA,TRBJ2-3,CSVALGGPDTQYF,TGCAGCGTTGCCCTTGGGGGCCCAGATACGCAGTATTTT
TRBV19,NA,NA,TRBJ1-4,CASSTTGRINEKLFF,TGTGCCAGTAGTACGACGGGAAGGATCAATGAAAAACTGTTTTTT
TRBV29-1,NA,TRBD1,TRBJ2-5,CSVGRDRVQETQYF,TGCAGCGTGGGACGCGACAGGGTACAAGAGACCCAGTACTTC
TRBV27,once,NA,TRBJ2-7,CASSLDRSDAYEQYF,TGTGCCAGCAGCCTGGACAGAAGTGATGCCTACGAGCAGTACTTC
TRBV6-5,once,NA,TRBJ2-7,CASSYRAGYEQYF,TGTGCCAGCAGTTACAGGGCGGGGTACGAGCAGTACTTC
TRBV19,NA,TRBD1,TRBJ2-2,CASSKETGSTGELFF,TGTGCCAGTAGCAAAGAGACAGGGTCGACCGGGGAGCTGTTTTTT
TRBV6-1,NA,NA,TRBJ2-3,CASSESYSTDTQYF,TGTGCCAGCAGTGAATCCTATAGCACAGATACGCAGTATTTT
TRBV5-1,NA,NA,TRBJ1-1,CASRPGGDTEAFF,TGCGCCAGCAGACCTGGGGGGGACACTGAAGCTTTCTTT
TRBV12-3/TRBV12-4,NA,TRBD1,TRBJ2-7,CASSPDRVGEQYF,TGTGCCAGCAGTCCCGACAGGGTAGGCGAGCAGTACTTC
TRBV19,few,TRBD1,TRBJ1-6,CASSINSPGQGANSPLHF,TGTGCCAGTAGTATTAATTCCCCTGGACAGGGGGCGAATTCACCCCTCCACTTT
TRBV7-6,NA,TRBD1,TRBJ1-2,CASSLEAGGQGAAGGYTF,TGTGCCAGCAGCTTAGAAGCAGGGGGACAGGGTGCTGCAGGTGGCTACACCTTC
TRBV19,NA,NA,TRBJ2-6,CASSMGGSGANVLTF,TGTGCCAGTAGTATGGGGGGTTCTGGGGCCAACGTCCTGACTTTC
TRBV27,NA,TRBD2,TRBJ2-1,CASSFGAGGNPSYNEQFF,TGTGCCAGCAGTTTCGGCGCGGGGGGTAATCCATCATACAATGAGCAGTTCTTC
TRBV5-6,NA,TRBD1,TRBJ1-1,CASSLAGQGAPFF,TGTGCCAGCAGCTTGGCAGGACAGGGGGCGCCTTTCTTT
TRBV2,NA,NA,TRBJ1-1,CASSVRGFTEAFF,TGTGCCAGCAGTGTGAGGGGGTTTACTGAAGCTTTCTTT
TRBV18,NA,TRBD2,TRBJ2-7,CASSLKKGLAASYEQYF,TGTGCCAGCTCACTCAAAAAGGGACTAGCGGCGTCCTACGAGCAGTACTTC
TRBV6-5,NA,NA,TRBJ1-4,CASSYTIGGEKLFF,TGTGCCAGCAGTTACACCATCGGCGGGGAAAAACTGTTTTTT
TRBV3-1/TRBV3-2,NA,NA,TRBJ2-6,CASTPNYSGANVLTF,TGTGCCAGCACCCCGAACTACTCTGGGGCCAACGTCCTGACTTTC
TRBV19,NA,TRBD2,TRBJ2-2,CASRASGRAFTGELFF,TGTGCCAGTAGGGCTAGCGGGAGGGCCTTCACCGGGGAGCTGTTTTTT